A single sample is the source of the 14 T cell receptor beta chains below, sequenced in a study of post-analysis software for immune sequencing data. Study-wide points: In patients, five TRBV segments were more frequent than in controls, with TRBV5-6, TRBV5-1 and TRBV20-1 among them.

The TCR beta cDNA libraries contained unique molecular identifiers. TCRdb redid the calling of the PCR reads with MiXCR, one entry per CDR3 protein. The data hold a few hundred thousand distinct CDR3 sequences, with around 40% observed a single time. Antigens for these TCRs are unknown. Sequenced: blood. Source of these receptors: a girl aged 10 to 17 with multiple sclerosis.

This clonotype occurred once. The junction differs from germline at one of its ends, possibly a read error. The chain joins TRBV6-5 to TRBJ1-2; 7 bases align to TRBD1. CDR1 MNHEY and CDR2 SVGAGI come from the germline V gene. The CDR3 extends over 14 amino acids. CDR3 sequence: CASSRGQDEYDYTF. The CDR3 bases are TGTGCCAGCAGCCGCGGACAGGACGAATATGACTACACCTTC.

The rearrangement uses TRBV12-5 and TRBJ2-5, with D tentatively TRBD1 (6 bases). Trimming left V 0 bases short and J 4 bases short, with 15 bases between. CDR3 length equals 16 residues. Germline V lookup: CDR1 LGHNT, CDR2 FRNRAP. CDR3 in amino acids: CASGLVFGDKGETQYF. CDR3 in DNA: TGTGCTAGTGGTTTGGTTTTTGGGGACAAGGGAGAGACCCAGTACTTC. Supplemented by reference TRBV12-5 and TRBJ2-5, the full variable domain reads DARVTQTPRHKVTEMGQEVTMRCQPILGHNTVFWYRQTMMQGLELLAYFRNRAPLDDSGMPKDRFSAEMPDATLATLKIQPSEPRDSAVYFCASGLVFGDKGETQYFGPGTRLLVL.

V gene TRBV9 combines with J gene TRBJ2-5; 13 nucleotides line up with TRBD2. Germline CDR1 reads SGDLS; CDR2 reads YYNGEE. Trimming cost V 2 bases and J 4 bases; bases outside gene matches: 8. CDR3 length: 17 residues. CDR3 amino acids: CASSVTLAGGLGETQYF. In nucleotides, the CDR3 is TGTGCCAGCAGCGTCACACTAGCGGGAGGGCTTGGAGAGACCCAGTACTTC.

The V call is TRBV7-9, the J call TRBJ2-3, with no clear D. The V end lost 5 bases, the J end lost 6 bases, and 9 bases lay between the germline ends. The CDR3 is 12 amino acids. Germline CDR1 and CDR2: SEHNR and FQNEAQ (reference sequence). CDR3 residues: CASSPPQDTQYF. DNA for the CDR3: TGTGCCAGCAGCCCCCCCCAGGATACGCAGTATTTT.

This rearrangement joins TRBV5-1 to TRBJ2-3; TRBD2 is a possible D gene (5 bases). This CDR3 comprises 15 residues. Germline V gene lookup returns CDR1 SGHRS and CDR2 YFSETQ. With 1 base removed from V and 1 base from J, the gap between germline ends came to 10 bases. The CDR3 sequence: CASSLSGFRTDTQYF. The CDR3 nucleotides read TGCGCCAGCAGCTTGAGCGGCTTCCGCACAGATACGCAGTATTTT.

This clonotype has a handful of counts. This rearrangement joins TRBV5-5 to TRBJ1-4; D not resolved. Between the trimmed V and J ends, which lost 2 bases and 5 bases, there was a span of 13 bases. CDR3 length: 15 residues. Germline V gene lookup returns CDR1 SGHKS and CDR2 YYEKEE (reference sequence). The CDR3 protein is CASSFLGNINEKLFF. The CDR3 bases are TGTGCCAGCAGCTTTTTGGGGAACATAAATGAAAAACTGTTTTTT.

The chain combines TRBV5-1 with TRBJ1-4; TRBD1 aligns across 12 bases. The CDR3 covers 16 residues. Germline CDR1 is SGHRS and CDR2 is YFSETQ. The J segment lost 2 bases and the V segment lost 4 bases, leaving 3 bases of the junction unmatched. The CDR3 reads CASSTGQGATNEKLFF. The CDR3 DNA sequence: TGCGCCAGCAGCACGGGACAGGGGGCTACTAATGAAAAACTGTTTTTT.

This clonotype has more than one count but fewer than ten. J is TRBJ2-7 and V is TRBV12-3 or TRBV12-4; 9 bases are shared with TRBD2. The CDR3 runs 16 residues. V dropped 8 bases and J dropped 0; count of bases not matched to a gene: 11. The CDR3 nucleotides read TGTGCCAGCCAGCGGGAGGAGAGTAAGAGCTCCTACGAGCAGTACTTC. Protein sequence: CASQREESKSSYEQYF.

The CDR3 region has the DNA TGCAGTGCCGCCGGGACTAGCCTATCCCACATGTACTTC. Amino acid sequence: CSAAGTSLSHMYF. V is TRBV20-1 and J is TRBJ2-7, with TRBD2 matching 9 bases. The ends lost 6 bases at V and 12 bases at J; junction bases unmatched: 15. Germline V CDR1 and CDR2: DFQATT, SNEGSKA (reference sequence). The CDR3 sequence is 13 residues long.

This clonotype was seen only a few times. The CDR3 DNA sequence: TGTGCCAGCAGCTCCTCTCCTGAAAAACTGTTTTTT. As protein: CASSSSPEKLFF. V is TRBV7-2 and J is TRBJ1-4; D is unresolved. Germline V gene sequence: CDR1 SGHTA, CDR2 FQGNSA. V was trimmed by 4 bases and J by 7 bases, leaving 7 bases between them. This CDR3 contains 12 residues.

This chain joins TRBV20-1 and TRBJ2-7; 10 positions agree with TRBD1. There are 14 residues in the CDR3. CDR1 and CDR2 from the germline V gene are DFQATT and SNEGSKA (reference sequence). Trimming took 3 bases from V and 5 from J; bases not matched to a gene: 7. CDR3 sequence (DNA): TGCAGTGCTAGGGCCGGGACAGGGGTCAACGAGCAGTACTTC. This translates into CSARAGTGVNEQYF.

The chain recombines TRBV27 with TRBJ1-1; D call uncertain. Looked up from germline, CDR1 is MNHEY and CDR2 is SMNVEV (reference sequence). The CDR3 sequence is 13 residues long. V was clipped by 7 bases and J by 4 bases, with 13 bases between them. CDR3: CASNLVPGTEAFF. CDR3 coding DNA: TGTGCCAGCAACCTGGTCCCGGGCACTGAAGCTTTCTTT.

The chain recombines TRBV4-2 with TRBJ2-3, with 10 bases matching TRBD2. Trimming took 1 base from V and 6 from J; bases not matched to a gene: 10. In germline, CDR1 is LGHNA, CDR2 YNFKEQ. The CDR3 is made up of 17 amino acids. The CDR3 is CASSQASSGSSPDTQYF. Here the CDR3 DNA reads TGTGCCAGCAGCCAAGCGTCTAGCGGGAGTTCCCCCGATACGCAGTATTTT.

The V gene is TRBV27, the J gene TRBJ2-3; D possibly corresponds to TRBD1 (7 bases). This CDR3 region has 13 residues. Between the trimmed V and J ends, which lost 8 bases and 4 bases, there was a span of 13 bases. Germline values: CDR1 MNHEY, CDR2 SMNVEV (reference sequence). CDR3 residues: CASRIRGADTQYF. In nucleotides, the CDR3 is TGTGCCAGCCGAATCAGGGGGGCAGATACGCAGTATTTT.